A single sample is the source of the 11 T cell receptor beta chains below, sequenced in a study of CD8 T cells in ankylosing spondylitis. TCRdb fed the 5' RACE reads into MiXCR, producing one record per CDR3 protein. Here the sample spans approximately 290,000 distinct CDR3 sequences, 20% to 25% being singletons. Sequences were obtained from blood, either unsorted or a sorted T cell fraction (not recorded which). These receptors came from a female donor with ankylosing spondylitis or in good health (not recorded which).

This clonotype was found many times. The genes are TRBV12-3 or TRBV12-4 and TRBJ2-1; 12 bases are a match to TRBD2. CDR3 size: 16 residues. Trimming cost V 6 bases and J 2 bases; bases outside gene matches: 5. This CDR3 reads CASSPSGRGPYNEQFF. CDR3 nucleotides: TGTGCCAGCAGCCCTAGCGGGAGGGGCCCCTACAATGAGCAGTTCTTC.

In the case of this clonotype: This may arise from a read error, as a much more abundant clone is one base away. The chain is built from TRBV6-4 and TRBJ1-2, with D perhaps matching TRBD1 (5 bases). The CDR3 is 14 residues long. Germline assignment: CDR1 MRHNA and CDR2 SNTAGT. Trimming took 6 bases from V and 0 from J, leaving 11 bases between them. Written as DNA, the CDR3 is TGTGCCAGCAGGCCCGGGACCTCTAACTATGGCTACACCTTC. Translated: CASRPGTSNYGYTF.

In this sample, this clonotype turned up many times. The J gene is TRBJ1-4, the V gene TRBV29-1; D uncertain. The CDR3 is 12 amino acids. The V and J ends lost 7 bases and 7 bases respectively, with 13 bases between them. The V gene's germline CDR1 is SQVTM and CDR2 ANQGSEA. The CDR3 DNA follows: TGCAGCGGACGGGATCTGGGTGAAAAACTGTTTTTT. Its protein is CSGRDLGEKLFF.

This clonotype has only a few counts. The chain combines TRBV20-1 with TRBJ1-1, with unresolved D. Germline assignment: CDR1 DFQATT and CDR2 SNEGSKA (reference sequence). V was shortened by 5 bases and J by 5 bases, with 12 bases between the two germline ends. CDR3 length: 12 amino acids. In DNA form, the CDR3 reads TGCAGTGCTCGTCGATGGGGAACTGAAGCTTTCTTT. This codes for CSARRWGTEAFF.

The chain combines TRBV5-1 with TRBJ2-1; D may match TRBD1 or TRBD2 (5 bases each). The CDR3 has 15 amino acids. Germline CDR1 is SGHRS and CDR2 is YFSETQ. Trimming pared 1 base from V and 8 bases from J, leaving 16 bases between. CDR3 coding DNA: TGCGCCAGCAGCTTGAGGCCAGGGAGATCCGATGAGCAGTTCTTC. It encodes CASSLRPGRSDEQFF.

This chain connects TRBV29-1 to TRBJ2-1; 9 nucleotides align to TRBD2. CDR1 is SQVTM, CDR2 ANQGSEA, per germline. Trimming removed 8 bases from V and 8 bases from J; junction bases left unmatched: 7. This CDR3 contains 12 residues. CDR3 sequence: CSLATSGYEQFF. DNA for the CDR3: TGCAGCCTAGCGACTAGCGGCTATGAGCAGTTCTTC.

V usage is TRBV7-9 and J usage is TRBJ2-7; 13 nucleotides match TRBD2. Germline CDR1 SEHNR, CDR2 FQNEAQ (reference sequence). The CDR3 runs 14 residues. V lost 5 bases to trimming and J lost 5 bases; unmatched junction nucleotides: 3. The CDR3 DNA reads as TGTGCCAGCAGCCTGGGACTAGCGGGACACGAGCAGTACTTC. Its translation is CASSLGLAGHEQYF.

This clonotype was seen only a few times. The rearrangement joins TRBV24-1 to TRBJ2-1; D is possibly TRBD1 or TRBD2 (5 bases each). V lost 3 bases to trimming and J lost 10 bases, with 15 bases between them. CDR3 length: 14 amino acids. In germline, CDR1 is KGHDR, CDR2 SFDVKD. The CDR3 DNA sequence: TGTGCCACCAGTGATACGGGGCAAATGGGGGAGCAGTTCTTC. Residues: CATSDTGQMGEQFF.

This clonotype was seen a few times. The chain is built from TRBV5-1 and TRBJ2-3, with D perhaps matching TRBD1 (5 bases). The CDR3 consists of 15 residues. V gave up 5 bases and J gave up 6 bases, with 19 bases separating them. Germline V CDR1 and CDR2: SGHRS, YFSETQ. In DNA form, the CDR3 reads TGCGCCAGCAGAATCGACAGCGACATATGGGATACGCAGTATTTT. This gives the protein CASRIDSDIWDTQYF.

This clonotype was counted at least ten times. CDR3 sequence (DNA): TGTGCCAGCAGCCAGGGCGGGAGTAGGACCGGGGAGCTGTTTTTT. Amino acids: CASSQGGSRTGELFF. The chain has TRBV3-1 and TRBJ2-2, with 7 bases identical to TRBD2. V gave up 3 bases and J gave up 5 bases; unmatched junction bases: 6. This CDR3 region has 15 residues. Per germline, CDR1 LGHDT and CDR2 YNNKEL (reference sequence).

The chain recombines TRBV6-1 with TRBJ2-2; D unclear. The CDR3 is 15 amino acids. Germline V gene data show CDR1 as MNHNS and CDR2 as SASEGT. Trimming stripped 6 bases from V and 2 bases from J, with 13 bases between. CDR3 region: CASRTSPGNTGELFF. The DNA of the CDR3 is TGTGCCAGCAGGACCTCCCCCGGTAACACCGGGGAGCTGTTTTTT.